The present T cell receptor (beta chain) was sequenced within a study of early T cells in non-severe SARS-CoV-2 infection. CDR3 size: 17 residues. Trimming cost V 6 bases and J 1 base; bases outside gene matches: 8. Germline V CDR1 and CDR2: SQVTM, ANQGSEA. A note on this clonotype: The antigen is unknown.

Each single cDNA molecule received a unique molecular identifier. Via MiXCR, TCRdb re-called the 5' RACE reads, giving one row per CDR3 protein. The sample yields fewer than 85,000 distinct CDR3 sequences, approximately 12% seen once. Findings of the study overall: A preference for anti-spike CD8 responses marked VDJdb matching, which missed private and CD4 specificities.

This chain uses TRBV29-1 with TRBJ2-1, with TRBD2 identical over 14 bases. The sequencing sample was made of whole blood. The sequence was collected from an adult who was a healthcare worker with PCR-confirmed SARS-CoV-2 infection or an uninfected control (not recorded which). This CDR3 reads CSVQGTSGSRSYNEQFF. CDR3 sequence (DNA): TGCAGCGTCCAAGGGACTAGCGGGAGTAGATCCTACAATGAGCAGTTCTTC.